This T cell receptor beta chain came from a study of T-cell memory formation after mild COVID-19. Study results and caveats: CD4+ bias marked clones expanding day 15 to 37, unlike balanced contracting clones. The study found contracting CD4+ clones mainly in CM and EM and contracting CD8+ clones in EMRA.

Trimming left V 3 bases short and J 0 bases short, with 11 bases between. The CDR3 is made up of 16 amino acids. Using constant-segment primers, 5'RACE produced TCR alpha and TCR beta cDNA libraries carrying sample barcodes and UMIs. TCRdb fed the 5' RACE reads into MiXCR, producing one record per CDR3 protein. The repertoire holds 50,000 or so distinct CDR3 sequences, with about 30% as singletons. This clonotype was found a few times. Its antigen remains unknown. Input material: PBMCs or a T cell subset sorted from them (not recorded which). This sequence joins TRBV12-3 or TRBV12-4 and TRBJ2-2, with D uncertain. This TCR derives from a man aged 18-30 years who had mild COVID-19 (a few samples of this study predate the infection). Cell type and time point are not known. CDR3: CASSFLHSSNTGELFF. The CDR3 DNA is TGTGCCAGCAGTTTTTTACACAGTTCGAACACCGGGGAGCTGTTTTTT.